By frequency in the sample, the clone carrying this T cell receptor beta chain is medium-sized. Its antigen is currently unknown. This beta chain is off target for a library built for alpha chains, so its abundance means little. TCRdb reanalysed the 5' RACE reads using MiXCR and keeps one entry per CDR3 protein. The sample lists 9,500 or so distinct CDR3 sequences, approximately 12% occurring once. The source of the sample is a study of spatial heterogeneity in lung cancer. The sample's time point: sample taken at primary tumor resection. Findings and limits, study-wide: Estimated coverage of tumor T cells was about 7% for alpha and around 14% for beta chains. In tumors, expanded intratumoral alpha and beta TCR counts tracked mutation counts.

This CDR3 spans 13 amino acids. The V gene lost 4 bases and the J gene lost 4 bases, with 10 bases spanning the gap. CDR1 and CDR2 (germline): SNHLY, FYNNEI. The chain has TRBV2 and TRBJ1-2; possible D gene TRBD1, 5 bases. This receptor was taken from a male donor with early-stage non-small cell lung cancer. Sequenced material: lung tumor tissue, taken at surgery. The CDR3 here is CASSGGTGYGYTF. The CDR3 DNA is TGTGCCAGCAGTGGTGGGACTGGCTATGGCTACACCTTC.